The 12 T cell receptor beta chains below were found in one sample sequenced in a study of T cell repertoires in cytomegalovirus infection (dated by TCRdb to the late 2010s). Sequencing took place on an Illumina HiSeq 1500. Starting from the raw public reads, TCRdb applied fastp trimming at Q25, assembled clones with MiXCR and retained in-frame beta chains. Entries are consolidated by CDR3 protein sequence, retaining the most common genes and DNA. This sample holds a few hundred thousand distinct CDR3 sequences; about 30% were observed only once. The ten largest clones capture about 13% of the sample. The sample taken for sequencing was PBMCs. These receptors were taken from a human donor in good health (CMV status not recorded). Some clones in this sample may be carry-over from other donors' samples.

Only a few counts were recorded for this clonotype. The chain recombines TRBV28 with TRBJ2-7; the D is unclear. Between the trimmed V and J ends, which lost 6 bases and 3 bases, there was a span of 18 bases. The CDR3 extends over 15 amino acids. Germline V lookup: CDR1 MDHEN, CDR2 SYDVKM. This CDR3 reads CASSLYSGSDYEQYF. In DNA form, the CDR3 reads TGTGCCAGCAGCCTTTATAGTGGTTCGGACTACGAGCAGTACTTC.

This clonotype was seen a handful of times. The CDR3 region has the DNA TGTGCCAGCAGCCAGGACAGGAGCTCCTATAATTCACCCCTCCACTTT. This encodes CASSQDRSSYNSPLHF. The V and J genes are TRBV7-4 and TRBJ1-6, with 7 nucleotides matching TRBD1. With V trimmed by 5 bases and J by 0 bases, 4 bases remained unmatched. Looked up from germline, CDR1 is SGHVT and CDR2 is SQSDAQ. The CDR3 runs to 16 residues.

The V call is TRBV6-5, the J call TRBJ2-5; 9 nucleotides agree with TRBD1. The V gene end was trimmed by 10 bases and the J gene end by 1 base; junction bases not matched to a gene: 16. CDR3 length: 17 amino acids. Germline CDR1 MNHEY, CDR2 SVGAGI. The CDR3 bases are TGTGCCACCACCTGGGGTACAGGGGGCATAGGCCAAGAGACCCAGTACTTC. This translates into CATTWGTGGIGQETQYF.

This clonotype is a singleton in its sample. The J gene is TRBJ2-2, the V gene TRBV29-1; TRBD1 is a possible D gene (6 bases). The germline V and J ends were trimmed by 7 bases and 1 base, with 10 bases remaining between them. The CDR3 covers 13 residues. Germline assignment: CDR1 SQVTM and CDR2 ANQGSEA. The DNA for the CDR3 is TGCAGCGCCTTGACAGGGAACACCGGGGAGCTGTTTTTT. It encodes CSALTGNTGELFF.

The sample holds many counts of this clonotype. This chain joins TRBV7-2 and TRBJ2-2; 15 bases align to TRBD2. Germline V lookup: CDR1 SGHTA, CDR2 FQGNSA. This CDR3 region has 16 residues. After removal of 5 bases from V and 5 bases from J, the junction contained 3 bases not matched to a gene. This CDR3 reads CASSPGLAGGTGELFF. The CDR3 DNA reads TGTGCCAGCAGCCCGGGACTAGCGGGAGGAACCGGGGAGCTGTTTTTT.

The genes are TRBV20-1 and TRBJ2-1, with 15 bases identical to TRBD2. The germline V gene encodes CDR1 DFQATT and CDR2 SNEGSKA (reference sequence). Trimming at V came to 6 bases and at J to 5 bases, leaving 17 bases not matched to a gene. The CDR3 consists of 19 residues. DNA of the CDR3: TGCAGTGCCGAAACGGGACTAGCGGGAGGAAGCGGCCAGGACAATGAGCAGTTCTTC. Translating it yields CSAETGLAGGSGQDNEQFF.

In its sample, this clonotype was seen a few times. The J gene is TRBJ2-2, the V gene TRBV19; possibly TRBD2 for D (6 bases). The CDR3 consists of 15 residues. Trimming stripped 1 base from V and 4 bases from J, with 10 bases between. CDR1 is LNHDA, CDR2 SQIVND, per germline (reference sequence). The CDR3 sequence is CASSIGGGSTGELFF. The CDR3 coding sequence is TGTGCCAGTAGTATAGGTGGAGGGTCCACCGGGGAGCTGTTTTTT.

This rearrangement joins TRBV19 to TRBJ2-1; 11 bases match TRBD2. CDR3 size: 17 residues. Germline V CDR1 and CDR2: LNHDA, SQIVND (reference sequence). V shed 7 bases and J 9 bases; nucleotides not matched to a gene: 17. The CDR3 reads CASKGIPGLAVRGEQFF. The CDR3 DNA reads TGTGCCAGTAAAGGGATTCCGGGACTAGCGGTAAGGGGTGAGCAGTTCTTC.

This CDR3 is CASSILAGVTDTGELFF. The CDR3 nucleotides read TGTGCCAGTAGTATACTAGCGGGAGTGACGGACACCGGGGAGCTGTTTTTT. This chain uses TRBV19 with TRBJ2-2; 10 nucleotides agree with TRBD2. Trimming removed 2 bases from V and 3 bases from J; junction bases left unmatched: 6. The CDR3 runs 17 residues. Per the germline V gene, CDR1 is LNHDA and CDR2 is SQIVND (reference sequence).

The chain uses TRBV11-2 and TRBJ2-5, with 10 bases lining up with TRBD2. CDR1 and CDR2 from the germline V gene are SGHAT and FQNNGV. This CDR3 is 15 amino acids long. Trimming at V came to 2 bases and at J to 2 bases, leaving 2 bases not matched to a gene. CDR3 residues: CASSLTSGKQETQYF. Here the CDR3 DNA reads TGTGCCAGCAGCTTAACTAGCGGGAAACAAGAGACCCAGTACTTC.

CDR3 bases: TGTGCCGCCCAAACAGTGAACACCGGGGAGCTGTTTTTT. This gives the protein CAAQTVNTGELFF. J is TRBJ2-2 and V is TRBV7-2, with D unresolved. Trimming cost V 11 bases and J 1 base, with 11 bases left between them. Germline CDR1 and CDR2: SGHTA and FQGNSA. The CDR3 extends over 13 amino acids.

The chain joins TRBV6-5 to TRBJ1-4; D is undetermined. The CDR3 consists of 14 residues. Germline values: CDR1 MNHEY, CDR2 SVGAGI. V was pared by 6 bases and J by 5 bases, with 13 bases between. CDR3 in amino acids: CASSLTPGNEKLFF. The CDR3 DNA sequence: TGTGCCAGCAGCCTTACACCCGGAAATGAAAAACTGTTTTTT.